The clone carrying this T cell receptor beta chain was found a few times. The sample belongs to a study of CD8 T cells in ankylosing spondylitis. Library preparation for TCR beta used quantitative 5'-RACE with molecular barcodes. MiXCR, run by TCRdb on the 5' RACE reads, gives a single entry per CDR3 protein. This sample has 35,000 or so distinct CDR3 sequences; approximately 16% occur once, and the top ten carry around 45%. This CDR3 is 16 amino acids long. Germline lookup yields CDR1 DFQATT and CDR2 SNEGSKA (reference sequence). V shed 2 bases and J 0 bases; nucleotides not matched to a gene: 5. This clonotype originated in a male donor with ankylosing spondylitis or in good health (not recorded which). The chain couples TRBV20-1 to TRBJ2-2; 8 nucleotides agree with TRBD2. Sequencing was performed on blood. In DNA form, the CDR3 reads TGCAGTGCTAGAAGCGGGAGCCCTTCGAACACCGGGGAGCTGTTTTTT. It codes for CSARSGSPSNTGELFF.